Each of the 28 T cell receptor beta chains below was sequenced from the same sample in a study of blood T cell repertoires in COVID-19. This table comes from immunoSEQ multiplex PCR, and its TCRdb copy is limited to in-frame clones, with some not included. The data contain over 250,000 clones, roughly 89% of them singletons. Source material: peripheral blood. These receptors came from a man aged 50 to 60 with acute or convalescent COVID-19.

J is TRBJ1-1 and V is TRBV5-1; 7 bases agree with TRBD1. Trimming removed 0 bases from V and 2 bases from J; junction bases left unmatched: 10. CDR1 is SGHRS and CDR2 is YFSETQ in the germline V gene. The CDR3 length is 17 residues. The CDR3 loop is CASSLDPPGQANTEAFF. The CDR3 DNA is TGCGCCAGCAGCTTGGACCCCCCAGGACAGGCCAACACTGAAGCTTTCTTT.

V gene TRBV2 combines with J gene TRBJ1-1; 7 bases map to TRBD1. Germline V CDR1 and CDR2: SNHLY, FYNNEI. V was clipped by 7 bases and J by 0 bases; unmatched bases: 5. This CDR3 is built from 14 residues. The CDR3 here is CASTLQGMNTEAFF. CDR3 in DNA: TGTGCCAGCACTCTACAGGGGATGAACACTGAAGCTTTCTTT.

A single count supports this clone. In DNA, the CDR3 is TGTGCCAGCAGCCAGGGCGCAGCTTACAATGAGCAGTTCTTC. It codes for CASSQGAAYNEQFF. V and J are TRBV3-1 (or the pseudogene TRBV3-2) and TRBJ2-1; D gene uncertain. Germline V gene lookup returns CDR1 LGHDT and CDR2 YNNKEL (reference sequence). The V gene lost 3 bases and the J gene lost 4 bases, with 10 bases spanning the gap. The CDR3 totals 14 residues.

The gene calls are TRBV7-8 and TRBJ1-2, with D unresolved. CDR3 length equals 12 residues. Looked up from germline, CDR1 is SGHVS and CDR2 is FQNEAQ. Deletions cut 2 bases from V and 8 bases from J, with 9 bases between. The CDR3 DNA follows: TGTGCCAGCAGCTTAAGTCCCGGGGGCTACACCTTC. Its translation is CASSLSPGGYTF. Using reference TRBV7-8 and TRBJ1-2 for the parts outside the CDR3, the full variable domain is GAGVSQSPRYKVAKRGQDVALRCDPISGHVSLFWYQQALGQGPEFLTYFQNEAQLDKSGLPSDRFFAERPEGSVSTLKIQRTQQEDSAVYLCASSLSPGGYTFGSGTRLTVV.

The V gene is TRBV11-3, the J gene TRBJ2-1; D might be TRBD2 (6 bases). Trimming pared 4 bases from V and 0 bases from J, leaving 13 bases between. The CDR3 has 16 residues. CDR1 and CDR2 from the germline V gene are SGHNT and YENEEA. In nucleotides, the CDR3 is TGTGCCAGCAGCTCCGGAGGGTCAAGCTCCTACAATGAGCAGTTCTTC. This translates into CASSSGGSSSYNEQFF. Full variable domain (rest looked up from reference TRBV11-3 and TRBJ2-1): EAGVVQSPRYKIIEKKQPVAFWCNPISGHNTLYWYLQNLGQGPELLIRYENEEAVDDSQLPKDRFSAERLKGVDSTLKIQPAELGDSAVYLCASSSGGSSSYNEQFFGPGTRLTVL.

This clone appeared a few times. J is TRBJ2-2 and V is TRBV25-1; D might be TRBD1 (6 bases). The V end lost 5 bases, the J end lost 1 base, and 17 bases lay between the germline ends. The CDR3 has 17 amino acids. CDR1 is MGHDK, CDR2 SYGVNS, per germline. Here the CDR3 reads CASSHRAGRGNTGELFF. The CDR3 DNA follows: TGTGCCAGCAGTCACCGGGCGGGCAGGGGGAACACCGGGGAGCTGTTTTTT.

The CDR3 here is CSVGGDVKNYEQYF. In DNA form, the CDR3 reads TGCAGCGTGGGGGGGGACGTCAAGAACTACGAGCAGTACTTC. The chain recombines TRBV29-1 with TRBJ2-7, with 7 bases aligning to TRBD2. CDR3 length: 14 amino acids. Germline V CDR1 and CDR2: SQVTM, ANQGSEA. V lost 6 bases to trimming and J lost 3 bases; unmatched junction nucleotides: 11.

The chain links TRBV11-2 to TRBJ1-6, with D perhaps matching TRBD1 (6 bases). V dropped 5 bases and J dropped 10 bases, with 15 bases sitting between them. Germline V gene data show CDR1 as SGHAT and CDR2 as FQNNGV. The CDR3 is made up of 14 amino acids. CDR3: CASSPEGHSSPLHF. The CDR3 DNA reads as TGTGCCAGCAGCCCCGAGGGACATTCCTCACCCCTCCACTTT.

The chain links TRBV29-1 to TRBJ1-2; 7 bases align to TRBD1. The CDR3 loop spans 13 amino acids. The germline gives CDR1 SQVTM, CDR2 ANQGSEA. Trimming removed 6 bases from V and 0 bases from J; junction bases left unmatched: 4. CDR3: CSVQGSPNYGYTF. The CDR3 nucleotides read TGCAGCGTACAGGGGTCTCCTAACTATGGCTACACCTTC.

The rearrangement uses TRBV12-3 or TRBV12-4 and TRBJ2-7; no reliable D call. The germline V and J ends were trimmed by 5 bases and 6 bases, with 11 bases remaining between them. This CDR3 is 12 amino acids long. The CDR3 DNA follows: TGTGCCAGCAGTCTATTCCCTGCCGAGCAGTACTTC. Translation: CASSLFPAEQYF.

This chain links TRBV5-8 with TRBJ1-4; D is unclear. Trimming took 4 bases from V and 8 from J, leaving 15 bases between them. The CDR3 contains 14 residues. CDR1 is SGHTS, CDR2 YDEGEE, per germline. In DNA form, the CDR3 reads TGTGCCAGCAGCCTGGGGTTAGTTCTGGAAAAACTGTTTTTT. Its translation is CASSLGLVLEKLFF.

The chain carries TRBV7-9 and TRBJ2-7; 9 positions agree with TRBD1. Germline CDR1 reads SEHNR; CDR2 reads FQNEAQ (reference sequence). J gave up 0 bases and V 4 bases, and 4 bases lay outside the gene matches. The CDR3 runs 15 residues. The CDR3 sequence: CASSWGTGLSYEQYF. CDR3 sequence (DNA): TGTGCCAGCAGCTGGGGGACAGGGCTCTCCTACGAGCAGTACTTC. The full variable domain, its missing parts supplied by reference TRBV7-9 and TRBJ2-7, is DTGVSQNPRHKITKRGQNVTFRCDPISEHNRLYWYRQTLGQGPEFLTYFQNEAQLEKSRLLSDRFSAERPKGSFSTLEIQRTEQGDSAMYLCASSWGTGLSYEQYFGPGTRLTVT.

The chain joins TRBV28 to TRBJ1-2; a possible D gene is TRBD1 (5 bases). The ends were cut back, 6 bases at V and 4 bases at J, with 15 bases in the middle. CDR1 is MDHEN, CDR2 SYDVKM, per germline. The CDR3 spans 14 residues. The CDR3, as DNA: TGTGCCAGCAGCCCCGGGGGTCGATCCTATGGCTACACCTTC. Amino acid sequence: CASSPGGRSYGYTF.

This clone came up once. CDR3 protein: CSVGDGLNQPQHF. The CDR3, as DNA: TGCAGCGTTGGAGACGGACTCAATCAGCCCCAGCATTTT. The chain employs TRBV29-1 and TRBJ1-5; D is ambiguous. In germline, CDR1 is SQVTM, CDR2 ANQGSEA. This CDR3 spans 13 amino acids. The germline V and J ends were trimmed by 4 bases and 3 bases, with 10 bases remaining between them.

This clone was counted once. This chain links TRBV29-1 with TRBJ1-5, with TRBD1 matching over 9 bases. With V trimmed by 5 bases and J by 4 bases, 6 bases remained unmatched. From germline, CDR1 is SQVTM and CDR2 ANQGSEA. The CDR3 is made up of 14 amino acids. The CDR3 region is CSVQPTGGNQPQHF. The CDR3 DNA reads as TGCAGCGTTCAACCGACAGGGGGAAATCAGCCCCAGCATTTT. Filled out from reference TRBV29-1 and TRBJ1-5, the complete variable domain reads SAVISQKPSRDICQRGTSLTIQCQVDSQVTMMFWYRQQPGQSLTLIATANQGSEATYESGFVIDKFPISRPNLTFSTLTVSNMSPEDSSIYLCSVQPTGGNQPQHFGDGTRLSIL.

The gene calls are TRBV30 and TRBJ1-2; D uncertain. Germline-derived CDR1 and CDR2 are GTSNPN and SVGIG (reference sequence). The CDR3 is 14 amino acids. V was pared by 5 bases and J by 4 bases, with 17 bases between. The CDR3 loop reads CAWSTVGRVYGYTF. In nucleotides, the CDR3 is TGTGCCTGGTCAACCGTGGGGAGAGTCTATGGCTACACCTTC.

The V and J genes are TRBV2 and TRBJ1-4; no definite D call. The CDR3 sequence is 14 residues long. Germline V gene lookup returns CDR1 SNHLY and CDR2 FYNNEI. V was clipped by 0 bases and J by 6 bases, with 8 bases between them. This chain's CDR3 is CASSEALKDEKLFF. DNA for the CDR3: TGTGCCAGCAGTGAAGCGCTAAAAGATGAAAAACTGTTTTTT.

The chain links TRBV19 to TRBJ1-6; the D gene is possibly TRBD1 (6 bases). Germline CDR1 reads LNHDA; CDR2 reads SQIVND (reference sequence). V shed 6 bases and J shed 0 bases, with 21 bases lying between them. The CDR3 contains 19 residues. The CDR3 sequence: CASSRGQFAVSSYNSPLHF. The CDR3 coding sequence is TGTGCCAGTAGCCGAGGACAGTTTGCCGTAAGCTCCTATAATTCACCCCTCCACTTT.

The rearrangement links TRBV21-1 to TRBJ2-1; the table's D call, TRBD1, has no DNA check behind it. TRBV21-1 is flagged as a pseudogene. The CDR3 is 14 residues long. CDR3: CASSKLQGANEQFF. CDR3 bases: TGTGCCAGCAGCAAACTACAGGGGGCAAATGAGCAGTTCTTC.

With regard to this clone: This CDR3 is also generated by other DNA sequences in the sample. This CDR3 reads CASSGTANTGELFF. CDR3 in DNA: TGTGCCAGCTCAGGGACAGCGAACACCGGGGAGCTGTTTTTT. This chain joins TRBV18 and TRBJ2-2; 7 nucleotides match TRBD1. Losses at the gene ends were 5 bases for V and 0 bases for J; bases not matched to a gene: 0. The germline CDR1 and CDR2 sequences are KGHSH and LQKENI. The CDR3 sequence is 14 residues long.

The gene calls are TRBV5-1 and TRBJ2-3; TRBD2 agrees at 10 bases. The CDR3 is 18 residues long. V shed 0 bases and J 1 base; nucleotides not matched to a gene: 8. Germline CDR1 and CDR2: SGHRS and YFSETQ. The CDR3 DNA is TGCGCCAGCAGCTTGGGCCTTAGCGGGGGGTTACGCACAGATACGCAGTATTTT. This translates into CASSLGLSGGLRTDTQYF.

The chain carries TRBV7-9 and TRBJ1-2; 8 nucleotides line up with TRBD1. The CDR3 is made up of 13 amino acids. The junction had 8 bases not matched to a gene; V was cut back by 5 bases and J by 9 bases. Germline CDR1 reads SEHNR; CDR2 reads FQNEAQ (reference sequence). CDR3 loop: CASSPRTGRSYTF. The CDR3 coding sequence is TGTGCCAGCAGCCCGAGGACAGGGCGAAGCTACACCTTC. Filled out from reference TRBV7-9 and TRBJ1-2, the complete variable domain reads DTGVSQNPRHKITKRGQNVTFRCDPISEHNRLYWYRQTLGQGPEFLTYFQNEAQLEKSRLLSDRFSAERPKGSFSTLEIQRTEQGDSAMYLCASSPRTGRSYTFGSGTRLTVV.

The chain combines TRBV25-1 with TRBJ2-7, with TRBD1 matching 12 bases. Trimming took 8 bases from V and 6 from J; bases not matched to a gene: 11. The germline V gene encodes CDR1 MGHDK and CDR2 SYGVNS. The CDR3 runs 15 residues. The CDR3, as DNA: TGTGCCAGCGCCCCTTCCGGGACAGGGGGCTCCGAGCAGTACTTC. It translates to CASAPSGTGGSEQYF.

This chain links TRBV29-1 with TRBJ1-4, with D perhaps TRBD1 (5 bases). CDR1 and CDR2 (germline): SQVTM, ANQGSEA. This CDR3 region has 12 residues. V lost 2 bases to trimming and J lost 5 bases, with 6 bases between them. The CDR3 nucleotides read TGCAGCGTTGAATCAGGGAATGAAAAACTGTTTTTT. Its protein product is CSVESGNEKLFF.

The rearrangement joins TRBV6-4 to TRBJ1-3; D is ambiguous. The V gene lost 3 bases and the J gene lost 0 bases, with 6 bases spanning the gap. The germline V gene encodes CDR1 MRHNA and CDR2 SNTAGT. The length of the CDR3 is 14 residues. CDR3 nucleotide sequence: TGTGCCAGCAGTGAATCGTCCTCTGGAAACACCATATATTTT. This encodes CASSESSSGNTIYF.

CDR3 loop: CASTPGTGEWTEAFF. The CDR3 coding sequence is TGCGCCAGCACTCCAGGGACAGGGGAATGGACTGAAGCTTTCTTT. J is TRBJ1-1 and V is TRBV10-1; the match to TRBD1 covers 10 bases. From germline, CDR1 is WNHNN and CDR2 SYGVQD (reference sequence). The CDR3 is 15 residues long. Trimming removed 7 bases from V and 5 bases from J; junction bases left unmatched: 10.

The J gene is TRBJ1-5, the V gene TRBV9, with D possibly being TRBD1 (5 bases). Germline loops: CDR1 SGDLS, CDR2 YYNGEE. V lost 4 bases to trimming and J lost 5 bases, with 13 bases between them. There are 14 residues in the CDR3. CDR3 region: CASSPGTGDQPQHF. For the CDR3, the DNA is TGTGCCAGCAGCCCAGGGACGGGGGATCAGCCCCAGCATTTT.

This rearrangement joins TRBV19 to TRBJ1-2; D remains ambiguous. The V gene's germline CDR1 is LNHDA and CDR2 SQIVND (reference sequence). The CDR3 extends over 13 amino acids. V lost 1 base and J lost 5, with 8 bases in between. Here the CDR3 reads CASSIGPGYGYTF. Written as DNA, the CDR3 is TGTGCCAGTAGTATAGGCCCAGGTTATGGCTACACCTTC.